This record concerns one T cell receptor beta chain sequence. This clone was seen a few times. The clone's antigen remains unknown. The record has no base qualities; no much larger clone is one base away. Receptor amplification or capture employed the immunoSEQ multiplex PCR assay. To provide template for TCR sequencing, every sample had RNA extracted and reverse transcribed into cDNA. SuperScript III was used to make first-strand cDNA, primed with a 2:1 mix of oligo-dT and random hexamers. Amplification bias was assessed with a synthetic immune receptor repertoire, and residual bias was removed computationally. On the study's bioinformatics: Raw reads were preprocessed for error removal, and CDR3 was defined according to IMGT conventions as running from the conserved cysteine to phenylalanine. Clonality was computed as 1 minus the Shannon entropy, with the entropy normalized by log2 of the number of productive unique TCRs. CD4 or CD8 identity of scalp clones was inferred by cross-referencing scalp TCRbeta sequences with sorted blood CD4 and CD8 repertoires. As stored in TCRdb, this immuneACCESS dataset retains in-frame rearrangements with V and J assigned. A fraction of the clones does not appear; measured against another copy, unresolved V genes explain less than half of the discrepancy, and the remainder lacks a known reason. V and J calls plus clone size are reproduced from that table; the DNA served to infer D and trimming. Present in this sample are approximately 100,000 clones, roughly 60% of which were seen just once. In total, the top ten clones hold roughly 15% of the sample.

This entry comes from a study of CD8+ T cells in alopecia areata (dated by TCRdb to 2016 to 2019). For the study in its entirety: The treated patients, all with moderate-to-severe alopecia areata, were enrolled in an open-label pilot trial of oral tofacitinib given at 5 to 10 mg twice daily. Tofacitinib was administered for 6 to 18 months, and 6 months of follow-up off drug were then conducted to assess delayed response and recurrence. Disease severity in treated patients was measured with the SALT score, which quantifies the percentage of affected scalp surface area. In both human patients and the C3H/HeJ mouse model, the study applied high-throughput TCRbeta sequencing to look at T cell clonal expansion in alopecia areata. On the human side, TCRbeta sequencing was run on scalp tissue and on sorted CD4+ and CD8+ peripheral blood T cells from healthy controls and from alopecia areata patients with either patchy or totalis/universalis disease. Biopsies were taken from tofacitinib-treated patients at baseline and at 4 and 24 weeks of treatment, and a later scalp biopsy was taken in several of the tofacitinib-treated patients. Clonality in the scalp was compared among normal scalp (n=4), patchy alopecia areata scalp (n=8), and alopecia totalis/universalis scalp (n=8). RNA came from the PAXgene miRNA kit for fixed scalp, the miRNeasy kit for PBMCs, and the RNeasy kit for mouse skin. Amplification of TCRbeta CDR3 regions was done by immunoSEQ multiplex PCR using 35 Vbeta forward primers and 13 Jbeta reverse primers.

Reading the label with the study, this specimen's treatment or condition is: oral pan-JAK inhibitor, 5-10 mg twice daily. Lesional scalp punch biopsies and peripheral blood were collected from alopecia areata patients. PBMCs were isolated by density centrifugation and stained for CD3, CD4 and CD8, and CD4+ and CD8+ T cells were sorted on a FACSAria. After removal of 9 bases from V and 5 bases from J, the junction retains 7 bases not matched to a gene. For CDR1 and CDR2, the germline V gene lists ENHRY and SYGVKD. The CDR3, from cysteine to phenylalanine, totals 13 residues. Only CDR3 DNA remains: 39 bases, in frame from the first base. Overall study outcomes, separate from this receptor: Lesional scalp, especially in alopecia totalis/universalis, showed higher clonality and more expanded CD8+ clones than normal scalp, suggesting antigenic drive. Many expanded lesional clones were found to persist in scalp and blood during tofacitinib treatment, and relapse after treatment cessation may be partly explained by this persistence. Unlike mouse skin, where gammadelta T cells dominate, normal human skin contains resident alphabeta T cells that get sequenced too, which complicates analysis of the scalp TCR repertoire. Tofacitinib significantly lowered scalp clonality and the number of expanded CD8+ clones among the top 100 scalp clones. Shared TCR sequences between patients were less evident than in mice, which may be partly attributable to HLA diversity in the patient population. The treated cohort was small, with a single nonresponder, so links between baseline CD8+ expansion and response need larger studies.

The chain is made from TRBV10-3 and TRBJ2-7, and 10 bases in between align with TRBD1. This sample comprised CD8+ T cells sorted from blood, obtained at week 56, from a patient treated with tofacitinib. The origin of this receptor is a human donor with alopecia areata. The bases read TGTGCCATTCTAGGGACAGGGGAAGACGAGCAGTACTTC. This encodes CAILGTGEDEQYF.